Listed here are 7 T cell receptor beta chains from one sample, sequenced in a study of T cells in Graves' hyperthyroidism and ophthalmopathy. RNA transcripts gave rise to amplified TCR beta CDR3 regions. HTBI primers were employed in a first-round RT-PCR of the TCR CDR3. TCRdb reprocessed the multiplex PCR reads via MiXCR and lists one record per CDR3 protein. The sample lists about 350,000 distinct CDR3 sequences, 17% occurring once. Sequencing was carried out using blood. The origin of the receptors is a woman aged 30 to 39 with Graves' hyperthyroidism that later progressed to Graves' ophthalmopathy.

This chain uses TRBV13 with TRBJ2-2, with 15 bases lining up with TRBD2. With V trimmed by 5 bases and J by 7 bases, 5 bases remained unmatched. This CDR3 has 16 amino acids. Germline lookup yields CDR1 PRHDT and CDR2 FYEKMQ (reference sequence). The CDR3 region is CASSPGTSGRIGELFF. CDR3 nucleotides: TGTGCCAGCAGCCCCGGGACTAGCGGGAGGATCGGGGAGCTGTTTTTT.

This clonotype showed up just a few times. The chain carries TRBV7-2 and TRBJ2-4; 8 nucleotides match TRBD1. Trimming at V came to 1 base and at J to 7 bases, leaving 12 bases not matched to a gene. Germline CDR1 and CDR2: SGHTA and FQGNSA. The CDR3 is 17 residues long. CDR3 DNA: TGTGCCAGCAGCTTAGAGTCTCAGGGGGCGTTAGTGAACATTCAGTACTTC. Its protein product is CASSLESQGALVNIQYF. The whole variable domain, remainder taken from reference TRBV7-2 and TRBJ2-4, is GAGVSQSPSNKVTEKGKDVELRCDPISGHTALYWYRQSLGQGLEFLIYFQGNSAPDKSGLPSDRFSAERTGGSVSTLTIQRTQQEDSAVYLCASSLESQGALVNIQYFGAGTRLSVL.

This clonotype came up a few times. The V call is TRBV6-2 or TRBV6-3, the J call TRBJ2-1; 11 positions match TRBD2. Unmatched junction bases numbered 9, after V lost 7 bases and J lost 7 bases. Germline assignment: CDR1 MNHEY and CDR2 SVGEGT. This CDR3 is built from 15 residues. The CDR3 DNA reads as TGTGCCAGCACCCCGGGACTAGCGGATTCGAATGAGCAGTTCTTC. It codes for CASTPGLADSNEQFF.

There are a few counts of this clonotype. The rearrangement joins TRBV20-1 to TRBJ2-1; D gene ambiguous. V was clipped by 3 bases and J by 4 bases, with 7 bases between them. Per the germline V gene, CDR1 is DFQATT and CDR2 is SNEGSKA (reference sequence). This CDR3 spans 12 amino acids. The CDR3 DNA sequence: TGCAGTGCTAGCGGATCGTACAATGAGCAGTTCTTC. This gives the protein CSASGSYNEQFF.

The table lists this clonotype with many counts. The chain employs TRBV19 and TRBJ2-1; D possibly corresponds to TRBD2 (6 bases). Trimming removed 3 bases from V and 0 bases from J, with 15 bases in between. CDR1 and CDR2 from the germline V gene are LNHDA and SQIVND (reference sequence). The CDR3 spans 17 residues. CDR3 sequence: CASSILPTSTSYNEQFF. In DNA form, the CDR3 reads TGTGCCAGTAGTATCTTACCGACTAGTACCTCCTACAATGAGCAGTTCTTC.

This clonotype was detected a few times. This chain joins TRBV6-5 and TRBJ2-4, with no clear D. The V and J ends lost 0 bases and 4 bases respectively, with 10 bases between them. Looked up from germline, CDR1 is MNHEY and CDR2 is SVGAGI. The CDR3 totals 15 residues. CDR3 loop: CASSYSSRLKNIQYF. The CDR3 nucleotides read TGTGCCAGCAGTTACTCGTCCAGGTTAAAAAACATTCAGTACTTC.

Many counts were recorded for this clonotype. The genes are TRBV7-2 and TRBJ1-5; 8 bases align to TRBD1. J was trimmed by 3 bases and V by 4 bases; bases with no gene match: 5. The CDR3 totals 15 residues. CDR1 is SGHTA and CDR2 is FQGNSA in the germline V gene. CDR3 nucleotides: TGTGCCAGCAGCTCGGGACAGGCGATCAATCAGCCCCAGCATTTT. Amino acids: CASSSGQAINQPQHF.